The present T cell receptor beta chain was sequenced within a study of neoadjuvant nivolumab and ipilimumab in lung cancer. Findings of the study overall: TCR sequencing covered a small number of samples. Only two of four nivolumab-treated tumors gained richness and clonality by surgery. Resected tumors had greater TCR richness and clonality than uninvolved lung. Resected-tumor TCR richness correlated positively with pretherapy blood richness.

The CDR3 is 14 residues long. V shed 0 bases and J shed 9 bases, with 12 bases lying between them. Germline V gene lookup returns CDR1 ENHRY and CDR2 SYGVKD. Points on this clone: What it recognizes is unknown.

TCRdb keeps only in-frame clones here, not all; method: immunoSEQ multiplex PCR. The sample has tens of thousands of clones; approximately 77% are singletons. This chain links TRBV10-3 with TRBJ2-1, with D perhaps assigned TRBD1 or TRBD2 (5 bases each). The receptor was isolated from an adult with non-small cell lung cancer. Sequencing was performed on peripheral blood, taken before neoadjuvant nivolumab, alone or with ipilimumab. CDR3 loop: CAISESRGSAEQFF. The CDR3 DNA sequence: TGTGCCATCAGTGAGTCGAGGGGTAGTGCTGAGCAGTTCTTC.